This T cell receptor beta chain was recovered during a study of cytotoxic CD8 clonotypes in ibrutinib-treated CLL. V was cut by 8 bases and J by 0 bases, with 14 bases left in between. This CDR3 region has 14 residues. CDR1 is SNHLY, CDR2 FYNNEI, per germline. The data were produced by immunoSEQ multiplex PCR, yet TCRdb's version contains in-frame clones alone and is incomplete. There are around 200,000 clones in the sample; approximately 70% occur only once, and 5.9% lies in the top ten. This TCR was recovered from a human donor with chronic lymphocytic leukemia. The rearrangement links TRBV2 to TRBJ2-7, with D perhaps matching TRBD1 or TRBD2 (6 bases each). The sequences come from PBMCs, collected after 12 months of ibrutinib treatment. The CDR3 reads CASRGLSSSYEQYF. The DNA for the CDR3 is TGTGCCAGCCGGGGGCTGAGCTCCTCCTACGAGCAGTACTTC.